This T cell receptor (beta chain) was documented in a study of shared clonotypes between healthy human individuals. The assay was carried out at the deep level. Assay used: immunoSEQ multiplex PCR; TCRdb lists only in-frame clones, some missing. The sample has roughly 2.4 million clones, 95% seen once. Those who donated were healthy HIV-negative adults, with no recent acute infections or vaccinations reported. Germline V gene sequence: CDR1 MGHRA, CDR2 YSYEKL. CDR3 length: 15 residues. Trimming removed 8 bases at V and 14 bases at J, with 25 bases between. This TCR came from a man aged 18 to 29 in good health. Sequenced input: naive CD4+ T cells sorted from blood. The subset denotes: CD45RA+ positively selected. This sequence joins TRBV4-1 and TRBJ1-6; D unclear. CDR3 nucleotide sequence: TGCGCCAGCCCGCCCGTGGTGGGAGGAGGGCTCACCCTCCACTTT. It codes for CASPPVVGGGLTLHF.